This T cell receptor (beta chain) was observed in a study of shared clonotypes between healthy human individuals. This CDR3 comprises 15 residues. CDR1 and CDR2 from the germline V gene are SGHTA and FQGNSA. Germline trimming cut 3 bases from V and 5 bases from J; bases unmatched to any gene: 4. Division of CD4+ cells produced a CD45RA+ naive subset and a CD45RA-negative memory subset. Data came from immunoSEQ multiplex PCR; TCRdb stores just in-frame clones and leaves some out. The sample records some 2,100,000 clones, under 97% being singletons. This receptor was taken from a man aged 18 to 29 in good health. The specimen sequenced was naive CD4+ T cells sorted from blood. Subset in this sample: CD45RA+ positively selected. The J gene is TRBJ1-6, the V gene TRBV7-2; 7 bases match TRBD1. As DNA, the CDR3 is TGTGCCAGCAGCTTTCGGACAGGTGATAATTCACCCCTCCACTTT. Translated: CASSFRTGDNSPLHF.